This T cell receptor beta chain was captured by sequencing in a study of T cells after yellow fever vaccination. J lost 4 bases, V lost 7 bases, and 8 bases had no gene match. CDR3 length: 15 residues. Germline values: CDR1 MNHNS, CDR2 SASEGT. Points from the study as a whole: Clones from primary vaccination mostly reappeared after the booster (around 97% CD4, around 90% CD8). CD4 and CD8 compartments shared a small share of clonotypes, likely from convergent recombination.

For this clonotype: Its specificity is not known.

It was through 5'RACE template switching that TCR cDNA was made, with a universal primer site and UMIs added. Each CDR3 protein is one row after TCRdb ran MiXCR on the 5' RACE reads. The sample yields 150,000 to 200,000 distinct CDR3 sequences, 5.5% to 8% seen once. The sequence came from a man younger than 30 who received the YFV17D yellow fever vaccine. V usage is TRBV6-1 and J usage is TRBJ2-3, with 10 bases matching TRBD1. Sequencing was performed on CD4+ T cells sorted from PBMCs, taken on the day of the first yellow fever vaccination. The CDR3 loop is CASKTDRGPADTQYF. CDR3 nucleotides: TGTGCCAGCAAGACCGACAGGGGGCCGGCAGATACGCAGTATTTT.